This T cell receptor beta chain is from a study of blood T cell repertoires in COVID-19. Original data processing: Reference gene primer amplification in the assay estimated nucleated cell counts. Some clones are missing from TCRdb's copy, which holds only in-frame ones; the method was immunoSEQ multiplex PCR. D and trimming were read from the DNA, whereas the V and J calls and clone size are those reported in that table. The table has about 210,000 clones, around four fifths seen once. Seattle patients were enrolled during active infection and followed longitudinally. This clone was picked up a small number of times. The origin of this receptor is a woman older than 75 with COVID-19, enrolled during active disease. What was sequenced was peripheral blood.

CDR3 in DNA: TGCGCCAGCAGAGATGAGAAAGGGGGTCCCTATAATTCACCCCTCCACTTT. Translation gives CASRDEKGGPYNSPLHF. The chain links TRBV4-1 to TRBJ1-6; D is perhaps TRBD1 (6 bases). There are 17 residues in the CDR3. The germline gives CDR1 MGHRA, CDR2 YSYEKL. V lost 6 bases and J lost 2, with 17 bases in between.